The next 23 T cell receptor beta chains were all read from a single sample in a study of blood T cell repertoires in COVID-19. Data came from immunoSEQ multiplex PCR; TCRdb stores just in-frame clones and leaves some out. The repertoire holds roughly 30,000 clones, with about 94% as singletons. Sequenced material: peripheral blood. The source of these receptors is a human donor in a cohort sampled during active COVID-19.

CDR3 region: CSARHASYNEQFF. The DNA for the CDR3 is TGCAGCGCAAGACACGCGAGTTACAATGAGCAGTTCTTC. The chain employs TRBV29-1 and TRBJ2-1; D remains ambiguous. CDR3 size: 13 residues. V dropped 7 bases and J dropped 4 bases, with 14 bases sitting between them. Germline CDR1 is SQVTM and CDR2 is ANQGSEA.

The CDR3 is CASSFNGEKLFF. The CDR3 nucleotides read TGCGCCAGCAGCTTCAACGGTGAAAAACTGTTTTTT. The chain carries TRBV5-1 and TRBJ1-4, with D uncertain. Trimming took 2 bases from V and 7 from J, leaving 6 bases between them. Germline V lookup: CDR1 SGHRS, CDR2 YFSETQ. This CDR3 is built from 12 residues.

The chain joins TRBV27 to TRBJ1-1, with D perhaps matching TRBD1 (6 bases). This CDR3 region has 16 residues. CDR1 MNHEY and CDR2 SMNVEV come from the germline V gene (reference sequence). Trimming removed 0 bases at V and 0 bases at J, with 11 bases between. The CDR3 coding sequence is TGTGCCAGCAGTTTATCATGGACAGAGATGAACACTGAAGCTTTCTTT. Encoded protein: CASSLSWTEMNTEAFF.

The V call is TRBV24-1, the J call TRBJ2-3; perhaps TRBD1 as D (6 bases). This CDR3 has 16 residues. The V gene lost 4 bases and the J gene lost 2 bases, with 15 bases spanning the gap. The germline gives CDR1 KGHDR, CDR2 SFDVKD. For the CDR3, the DNA is TGTGCCACCAGTGACGGTCGTGGGGGACACACAGATACGCAGTATTTT. Amino acids: CATSDGRGGHTDTQYF.

V gene TRBV30 combines with J gene TRBJ1-4, with no clear D. Trimming shortened V by 7 bases and J by 3 bases, and 12 bases separated the two germline ends. The CDR3 has 13 residues. Germline CDR1 is GTSNPN and CDR2 is SVGIG (reference sequence). The CDR3 reads CALEIAPNEKLFF. DNA for the CDR3: TGTGCCTTGGAGATTGCCCCTAATGAAAAACTGTTTTTT.

This chain uses TRBV7-8 with TRBJ2-1; 8 bases line up with TRBD2. Germline trimming cut 1 base from V and 8 bases from J; bases unmatched to any gene: 4. CDR1 is SGHVS and CDR2 is FQNEAQ in the germline V gene. This CDR3 spans 14 amino acids. CDR3 nucleotide sequence: TGTGCCAGCAGCTTAGGCGGGGGGCGCGATGAGCAGTTCTTC. Encoded protein: CASSLGGGRDEQFF. The variable domain in full, completed from reference TRBV7-8 and TRBJ2-1, reads GAGVSQSPRYKVAKRGQDVALRCDPISGHVSLFWYQQALGQGPEFLTYFQNEAQLDKSGLPSDRFFAERPEGSVSTLKIQRTQQEDSAVYLCASSLGGGRDEQFFGPGTRLTVL.

The chain employs TRBV30 and TRBJ1-6; TRBD1 matches at 7 bases. CDR3 size: 13 residues. V lost 3 bases and J lost 9; bases outside the gene matches: 5. Germline V gene sequence: CDR1 GTSNPN, CDR2 SVGIG (reference sequence). CDR3 nucleotides: TGTGCCTGGAGAGGACAGGACTTTTCACCCCTCCACTTT. Translation: CAWRGQDFSPLHF.

The chain joins TRBV13 to TRBJ1-1; no definite D call. Germline V lookup: CDR1 PRHDT, CDR2 FYEKMQ (reference sequence). This CDR3 region has 12 residues. Trimming removed 2 bases at V and 6 bases at J, with 7 bases between. The CDR3 sequence: CASSLRGPEAFF. The CDR3 DNA follows: TGTGCCAGCAGCTTACGCGGGCCTGAAGCTTTCTTT. The complete variable domain, with remaining parts taken from reference TRBV13 and TRBJ1-1, reads AAGVIQSPRHLIKEKRETATLKCYPIPRHDTVYWYQQGPGQDPQFLISFYEKMQSDKGSIPDRFSAQQFSDYHSELNMSSLELGDSALYFCASSLRGPEAFFGQGTRLTVV.

This chain links TRBV2 with TRBJ1-6, with D tentatively TRBD1 (6 bases). The CDR3 spans 15 residues. Germline V gene sequence: CDR1 SNHLY, CDR2 FYNNEI. The ends were cut back, 8 bases at V and 0 bases at J, with 11 bases in the middle. Here the CDR3 reads CASGQGHSYNSPLHF. As DNA, the CDR3 is TGTGCCAGCGGTCAGGGACACTCCTATAATTCACCCCTCCACTTT.

The chain has TRBV5-1 and TRBJ2-5, with D perhaps matching TRBD1 (6 bases). The germline gives CDR1 SGHRS, CDR2 YFSETQ. The CDR3 has 15 amino acids. With 2 bases removed from V and 2 bases from J, the gap between germline ends came to 13 bases. CDR3 protein: CASSLRPGHQETQYF. CDR3 DNA sequence: TGCGCCAGCAGCTTACGCCCGGGACATCAAGAGACCCAGTACTTC.

The chain employs TRBV27 and TRBJ2-3; D perhaps matches TRBD2 (5 bases). Trimming cost V 0 bases and J 0 bases, with 13 bases left between them. Germline CDR1 and CDR2: MNHEY and SMNVEV (reference sequence). There are 17 residues in the CDR3. CDR3 nucleotide sequence: TGTGCCAGCAGTTTATCTGGGCGGGTCTCTAGCACAGATACGCAGTATTTT. This encodes CASSLSGRVSSTDTQYF.

This chain connects TRBV19 to TRBJ2-5; TRBD1 matches at 8 bases. Germline-derived CDR1 and CDR2 are LNHDA and SQIVND (reference sequence). The CDR3 covers 15 residues. V lost 9 bases to trimming and J lost 0 bases; unmatched junction nucleotides: 9. The CDR3 DNA sequence: TGTGCCAGCAGTCCCGGGACAGGCAACCAAGAGACCCAGTACTTC. As protein: CASSPGTGNQETQYF.

The chain combines TRBV6-1 with TRBJ1-2; possibly TRBD1 for D (5 bases). The CDR3 is 11 amino acids. Germline CDR1 reads MNHNS; CDR2 reads SASEGT. Trimming pared 3 bases from V and 9 bases from J, leaving 8 bases between. The CDR3 region is CASSDGGSYTF. CDR3 bases: TGTGCCAGCAGTGACGGGGGTAGCTACACCTTC.

This clone came up once. This rearrangement joins TRBV7-9 to TRBJ2-2; D perhaps matches TRBD1 (6 bases). CDR3 size: 15 residues. The germline CDR1 and CDR2 sequences are SEHNR and FQNEAQ (reference sequence). Trimming stripped 1 base from V and 1 base from J, with 7 bases between. The CDR3: CASSLDRENTGELFF. Written as DNA, the CDR3 is TGTGCCAGCAGCTTAGACAGGGAGAACACCGGGGAGCTGTTTTTT.

The chain uses TRBV27 and TRBJ2-7, with 7 positions matching TRBD1. The ends lost 5 bases at V and 4 bases at J; junction bases unmatched: 5. Looked up from germline, CDR1 is MNHEY and CDR2 is SMNVEV (reference sequence). This CDR3 has 13 amino acids. CDR3: CASSLRDRYEQYF. The CDR3 nucleotides are TGTGCCAGCAGTCTCCGGGACAGATACGAGCAGTACTTC.

The V call is TRBV9, the J call TRBJ2-7; TRBD2 aligns across 7 bases. In germline, CDR1 is SGDLS, CDR2 YYNGEE. The CDR3 runs to 15 residues. With 0 bases clipped from V and 2 bases from J, the junction kept 5 bases outside the gene matches. CDR3 DNA: TGTGCCAGCAGCGTAGGGGGCGCGGGGGCCTACGAGCAGTACTTC. Its protein is CASSVGGAGAYEQYF.

The rearrangement links TRBV5-1 to TRBJ2-2; the D gene is possibly TRBD2 (6 bases). The CDR3 runs to 14 residues. V lost 3 bases and J lost 6, with 12 bases in between. The germline V gene has CDR1 SGHRS and CDR2 YFSETQ. CDR3 in amino acids: CASSSDYPPGELFF. CDR3 in DNA: TGCGCCAGCAGCTCGGACTATCCCCCCGGGGAGCTGTTTTTT.

J is TRBJ1-6 and V is TRBV5-1; 7 bases match TRBD1. The CDR3 is 15 residues long. Germline V lookup: CDR1 SGHRS, CDR2 YFSETQ. Trimming removed 0 bases from V and 10 bases from J; junction bases left unmatched: 7. The DNA for the CDR3 is TGCGCCAGCAGCTTGGACAGGGGAGTGAGCTCACCCCTCCACTTT. Residues: CASSLDRGVSSPLHF.

The chain carries TRBV4-1 and TRBJ1-1; 8 positions agree with TRBD1. The CDR3 length is 16 residues. Germline trimming cut 4 bases from V and 0 bases from J; bases unmatched to any gene: 7. Germline lookup yields CDR1 MGHRA and CDR2 YSYEKL. CDR3 nucleotides: TGCGCCAGCAGCCGCGGACAGGGAGCTATGAACACTGAAGCTTTCTTT. Its protein product is CASSRGQGAMNTEAFF.

The genes are TRBV30 and TRBJ1-6; D call uncertain. Trimming pared 4 bases from V and 7 bases from J, leaving 14 bases between. Germline values: CDR1 GTSNPN, CDR2 SVGIG (reference sequence). The CDR3 totals 14 residues. The CDR3 coding sequence is TGTGCCTGGAAGAGGAGTTGGGTGAATTCACCCCTCCACTTT. Amino acid sequence: CAWKRSWVNSPLHF.

This rearrangement joins TRBV24-1 to TRBJ2-7; TRBD1 matches at 7 bases. This CDR3 is 13 amino acids long. V was clipped by 6 bases and J by 3 bases; unmatched bases: 4. Germline CDR1 reads KGHDR; CDR2 reads SFDVKD. Here the CDR3 reads CATSPRDSYEQYF. CDR3 DNA sequence: TGTGCCACCAGTCCCCGGGACAGCTACGAGCAGTACTTC.

The chain recombines TRBV7-9 with TRBJ1-5; possibly TRBD1 for D (5 bases). Germline V lookup: CDR1 SEHNR, CDR2 FQNEAQ (reference sequence). V was trimmed by 1 base and J by 3 bases, leaving 10 bases between them. The CDR3 covers 15 residues. CDR3 residues: CASSLGGGINQPQHF. The DNA for the CDR3 is TGTGCCAGCAGCTTAGGGGGGGGGATCAATCAGCCCCAGCATTTT.

The chain carries TRBV7-9 and TRBJ1-6; 7 bases align to TRBD1. V was pared by 5 bases and J by 10 bases, with 11 bases of the junction left unmatched. The CDR3 is 15 amino acids. CDR1 and CDR2 from the germline V gene are SEHNR and FQNEAQ (reference sequence). CDR3 loop: CASSTLTGRSSPLHF. The CDR3 DNA reads TGTGCCAGCAGCACCTTGACAGGGAGGAGCTCACCCCTCCACTTT.